This T cell receptor beta chain was obtained from a study of vaccination effects on CD4 cells after COVID-19 (dated by TCRdb to between 2021 and 2022). About the study as a whole: Across the study, the median time from the second dose to post-vaccine sampling was 72 days (range 14 to 241). Altogether, roughly 10 COVID-19 convalescent patients and 4 SARS-CoV-2-naive healthy vaccine recipients made up the full study. Cultures from other donors in the study were sequenced with the Oncomine TCR Beta short-read assay on an Illumina iSeq 100. In both COVID-19 convalescent patients and infection-naive vaccine recipients, the study compared SARS-CoV-2 spike-specific CD4+ TCR repertoires from before mRNA vaccination with those from after it. Overall study outcomes, separate from this receptor: At late post-vaccination timepoints, both infection-induced and vaccine-induced clones showed marked clonal contraction, consistent with waning T cell responses. The study was limited by a small number of convalescent patients, and early post-infection timepoints were lacking. In healthy vaccine recipients, vaccine-induced clones were almost all SARS-CoV-2 mono-reactive, with only 1 of 255 cross-reactive with common cold coronaviruses.

Details on this clone: Its antigen is not yet known. Base-call qualities are not available, and no considerably larger clone is one nucleotide away.

Receptor amplification or capture employed the immunoSEQ multiplex PCR assay. DNA from the CD4+ T cells that had been cultured and isolated underwent TCR beta CDR3 sequencing. Per the authors' processing: The analysis removed non-productive TCR sequences, trimmed reads to the CDR3 region, and retained only CDR3s that were 7 or more amino acids long. Antigen-specific clonotypes were identified using the MANAFEST web app by comparison of expansion in peptide wells against reference cultures. Positive clones required FDR<0.05 expansion versus reference and all other wells, odds ratio above 5, and frequency above 0.1% in two replicate wells. Cross-reactive clonotypes were defined as significantly expanded in SARS-CoV-2 spike wells and in at least one common cold coronavirus spike condition. CDR3 similarity was assessed by Levenshtein distance using the stringdist R package, and unrooted trees were constructed with ape in R 3.6.1. TCRdb took this table from immuneACCESS and kept in-frame rearrangements with V and J called. Such tables lack part of the clones; where checked against another copy, unresolved V genes explain under half of the gap, and the rest is unexplained. V, J and clone size are those of that table, while D and trimming were read from the DNA. This sample comprises tens of thousands of clones, around three quarters of them detected only once. The ten largest make up around 1.2% of the sample.

In the ViraFEST assay, PBMC were stimulated with viral peptide pools, and antigen-specific CD4+ T cell clonotypes were then identified by expansion using TCR sequencing. After more than nine days of culture, CD4+ T cells were isolated with the EasySep CD4+ T cell isolation kit. Two doses of either the BNT162b2 or the mRNA-1273 mRNA SARS-CoV-2 vaccine were administered to participants. The absence of prior SARS-CoV-2 infection in healthy vaccine recipients was confirmed by negative nucleocapsid antibodies before and after vaccination. Two million PBMC per well were cultured in IMDM with about 4.5% human AB serum, 10 IU/ml IL-2 and gentamicin, plus 10 ug/ml peptides. Half of the culture medium was replaced with fresh IL-2-containing medium on days 3 and 7. Unless noted otherwise, every peptide stimulation condition was cultured in triplicate wells. PBMC were separated from whole blood using Ficoll-Paque Plus gradient centrifugation and were then either cryopreserved at -140C or used fresh. The overlapping peptide pools covered the spike proteins of SARS-CoV-2 as well as those of the common cold coronaviruses HCoV-NL63, HCoV-OC43 and HCoV-229E. The QIAamp micro DNA kit was used to extract genomic DNA from the cultured CD4+ T cells.

From the cysteine up to the phenylalanine, the CDR3 has a length of 15 residues. The read is trimmed to its CDR3 DNA, 45 bases read in frame from base 1. V lost 4 bases and J lost 0 bases, and the count of bases not matched to a germline gene is 3. The germline V gene supplies CDR1 SGHTA and CDR2 FQGNSA. This receptor was obtained from a human donor who received a COVID-19 vaccine. Source: CD4+ T cells from PBMCs cultured with HCoV-229E spike peptides, taken after COVID-19 vaccination. Sample cell subset or site, as interpreted from the label and publication: HCoV-229E spike overlapping peptide pool stimulation. The chain employs TRBV7-2 and TRBJ1-1; the junction holds 9 bases that match TRBD1. The CDR3 region reads CASSSQGAMNTEAFF. Read as DNA, the sequence is TGTGCCAGCAGCTCACAGGGGGCGATGAACACTGAAGCTTTCTTT.